This T cell receptor beta chain was recorded in a study of cytomegalovirus exposure and HLA in healthy donors. Whole-study context: Per a later analysis, the roughly 670 first-cohort and under 150 validation repertoires shared one platform.

Study-level points and caveats: The tendency of first-cohort TCR clusters to co-occur in the roughly 110 validation repertoires was identified by a subsequent analysis.

A note on this clone: Its antigen is unidentified.

The data were produced by immunoSEQ multiplex PCR, yet TCRdb's version contains in-frame clones alone and is incomplete. Counted here are under 200,000 clones, 75% to 90% occurring once; the ten biggest clones make up more than 2%. Sequenced: PBMCs. This TCR derives from a woman in her late teens or twenties in good health and CMV-seronegative.

The CDR3 is CASSVSLTGKSGNTIYF. CDR3 in DNA: TGTGCCAGCAGTGTCAGTCTAACCGGGAAGTCTGGAAACACCATATATTTT. The V call is TRBV25-1, the J call TRBJ1-3, with D unresolved. Trimming pared 4 bases from V and 1 base from J, leaving 17 bases between. Germline V lookup: CDR1 MGHDK, CDR2 SYGVNS. This CDR3 is 17 amino acids long. The whole variable domain, filled in from reference TRBV25-1 and TRBJ1-3, reads EADIYQTPRYLVIGTGKKITLECSQTMGHDKMYWYQQDPGMELHLIHYSYGVNSTEKGDLSSESTVSRIRTEHFPLTLESARPSHTSQYLCASSVSLTGKSGNTIYFGEGSWLTVV.